This entry features one T cell receptor beta chain sequence. Its antigen is still unknown. Clones were sequenced by immunoSEQ multiplex PCR, and TCRdb holds only the in-frame ones, with some missing. The table includes tens of thousands of clones, about 86% detected once. The source of the sample is a study of OX40 agonist ivuxolimab in advanced cancers. Turning to the study itself: Patients were treated with ivuxolimab, an agonistic anti-OX40 (CD134) antibody.

Losses at the gene ends were 2 bases for V and 6 bases for J; bases not matched to a gene: 10. The V gene's germline CDR1 is SGHRS and CDR2 YFSETQ. This CDR3 contains 17 residues. Study-level points and caveats: Among the lowest levels of clonal expansion were found in partial responders at 0.1-3.0 mg/kg. Some of the nonresponding patients also showed low levels of normalized T-cell clonal expansion. Still undetermined is the antigen specificity of the expanded peripheral T cells.

Here the sequenced sample was CD4+ or CD8+ T cells sorted from blood, taken in a trial of the OX40 agonist ivuxolimab. The sequence came from an adult with an advanced solid tumor such as melanoma, head and neck, liver or kidney cancer. The chain combines TRBV5-1 with TRBJ2-1; 11 positions agree with TRBD2. DNA for the CDR3: TGCGCCAGCAGCTTTTTGGTAGCGGGAGGGCCGGGCAATGAGCAGTTCTTC. Residues: CASSFLVAGGPGNEQFF.